This TCR beta chain comes out of a study of cytomegalovirus exposure and HLA in healthy donors. The length of the CDR3 is 14 residues. CDR1 SGHRS and CDR2 YFSETQ come from the germline V gene. V lost 2 bases to trimming and J lost 10 bases, with 15 bases between them. Researchers ran the PCR with 60 Vbeta and 13 Jbeta primers. Assay: immunoSEQ multiplex PCR; the TCRdb copy retains only in-frame clones and omits some. This listing includes roughly 80,000 clones. This clonotype was obtained from a woman in her twenties or thirties in good health and CMV-seronegative. The sequencing sample was made of PBMCs. The chain recombines TRBV5-1 with TRBJ1-4, with a possible D match to TRBD1 (5 bases). CDR3 protein: CASSFGHEEGKLFF. In DNA form, the CDR3 reads TGCGCCAGCAGCTTCGGACATGAAGAAGGAAAACTGTTTTTT.